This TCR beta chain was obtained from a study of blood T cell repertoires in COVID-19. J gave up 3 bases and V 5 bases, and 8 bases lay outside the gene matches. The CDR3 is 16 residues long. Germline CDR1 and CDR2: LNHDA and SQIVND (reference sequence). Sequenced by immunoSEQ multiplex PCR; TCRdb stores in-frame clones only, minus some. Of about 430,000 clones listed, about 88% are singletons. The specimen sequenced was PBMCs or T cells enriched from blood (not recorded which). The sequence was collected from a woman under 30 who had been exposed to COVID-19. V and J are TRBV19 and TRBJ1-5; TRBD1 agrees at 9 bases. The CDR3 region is CASSPAGQGNNQPQHF. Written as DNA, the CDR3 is TGTGCCAGTAGTCCTGCTGGACAGGGGAACAATCAGCCCCAGCATTTT. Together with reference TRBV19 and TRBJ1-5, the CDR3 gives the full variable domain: DGGITQSPKYLFRKEGQNVTLSCEQNLNHDAMYWYRQDPGQGLRLIYYSQIVNDFQKGDIAEGYSVSREKKESFPLTVTSAQKNPTAFYLCASSPAGQGNNQPQHFGDGTRLSIL.